Listed below are T cell receptor beta chains from one sample, sequenced in a study of T cell responses to AZD1222 COVID-19 vaccine. TCRdb's copy holds only in-frame clones and misses some; the assay was immunoSEQ multiplex PCR. Seen here are about 110,000 clones, less than 95% observed once, and the top ten hold 8%. The sequencing here drew on peripheral blood, taken 28 days after the second AZD1222 dose. The source is an adult who received the AZD1222 COVID-19 vaccine. Both conserved end residues are trimmed from each CDR3. Clone size is not always given. Where it is, it says once, few, many or a class for expanded clones.

clone_size j_call v_call cdr3_aa
- TRBJ2-1 TRBV11-2 ASSLERGTEF
- TRBJ1-1 TRBV6-5 ASSWDGLNTEAF
- TRBJ2-3 TRBV9 ASSVLGTSGENTDTQY
- TRBJ2-7 TRBV29-1 SVAGASSYEQY
once TRBJ1-2 TRBV5-1 ASSLSSGVYGYT
- TRBJ1-3 TRBV5-1 ASSLFRIEDRNTIY
- TRBJ2-1 TRBV5-4 ASSLALAGDNEQF
- TRBJ2-7 TRBV18 ASSSRDGGEQY
few TRBJ2-2 TRBV7-7 ASSAGVSGELF
- TRBJ1-4 TRBV9 ASSVAPGRDEKLF
- TRBJ2-5 TRBV6-8 ASSSASGETQY
- TRBJ1-4 TRBV9 ASNRGGAEEKLF
- TRBJ2-3 TRBV5-4 ASGGTRDTQY
- TRBJ1-5 TRBV30 AWTPGGVQPQH